Only a few counts were recorded for the clone carrying this T cell receptor beta chain. Researchers prepared the TCRbeta library using unique molecular identifiers, the study reports. TCRdb recomputed calls from the PCR reads with MiXCR, one row per CDR3 protein. This sample carries approximately 400,000 distinct CDR3 sequences, roughly 11% of them seen once, and the ten largest clones take roughly 5.1%. CDR1 and CDR2 (germline): SGHTA, FQGTGA. The CDR3 loop spans 16 amino acids. Trimming at V came to 4 bases and at J to 6 bases, leaving 6 bases not matched to a gene. This specimen belongs to a study of T-cell reconstitution after alpha-beta-depleted transplantation in children.

The material sequenced was PBMCs from the stem cell graft donor, taken from the stem cell graft. This rearrangement joins TRBV7-3 to TRBJ2-1; the match to TRBD2 covers 13 bases. The source is a human donor who donated a stem cell graft to a child with acute myeloid leukemia. The CDR3 sequence: CASSSSLAGGLNEQFF. The CDR3 DNA sequence: TGTGCCAGCAGCTCGTCACTAGCGGGGGGGCTCAATGAGCAGTTCTTC.